The 26 T cell receptor beta chains reported below all come from one sample, sequenced in a study of blood T cell repertoires in COVID-19. Profiled with immunoSEQ multiplex PCR; TCRdb holds only in-frame clones, not every one. The sample holds roughly 43,000 clones, about 85% seen once. Source material: PBMCs or T cells enriched from blood (not recorded which). These receptors originate from a woman in her 50s who had recovered from COVID-19.

CDR3 sequence: CASSLQKTYEQYF. The CDR3 nucleotides read TGTGCCAGTAGCCTACAGAAAACTTACGAGCAGTACTTC. The J gene is TRBJ2-7, the V gene TRBV19; D not resolved. Trimming removed 6 bases from V and 4 bases from J, with 13 bases in between. Germline CDR1 reads LNHDA; CDR2 reads SQIVND (reference sequence). This CDR3 has 13 amino acids.

The chain couples TRBV7-2 to TRBJ2-1; possible D gene TRBD2, 6 bases. The CDR3 consists of 14 residues. V was shortened by 7 bases and J by 4 bases, with 14 bases between the two germline ends. Germline loops: CDR1 SGHTA, CDR2 FQGNSA. CDR3 residues: CASNPGEIYNEQFF. Here the CDR3 DNA reads TGTGCCAGCAATCCGGGAGAGATTTACAATGAGCAGTTCTTC.

V usage is TRBV5-1 and J usage is TRBJ2-5, with D perhaps TRBD2 (6 bases). Per the germline V gene, CDR1 is SGHRS and CDR2 is YFSETQ. This CDR3 region has 15 residues. Deletions cut 4 bases from V and 2 bases from J, with 15 bases between. The CDR3, as DNA: TGCGCCAGCAGCCCAGGAACAGGACTACAAGAGACCCAGTACTTC. Its translation is CASSPGTGLQETQYF.

This clone was seen a few times. The CDR3 nucleotides read TGTGCCAGCTCACCAGGATCCGGGACAGGGGGACTGGGGGGCAATCAGCCCCAGCATTTT. Translated, it gives CASSPGSGTGGLGGNQPQHF. J is TRBJ1-5 and V is TRBV18, with 11 positions matching TRBD1. This CDR3 comprises 20 residues. After removal of 2 bases from V and 2 bases from J, the junction contained 14 bases not matched to a gene. The germline CDR1 and CDR2 sequences are KGHSH and LQKENI.

The chain is built from TRBV19 and TRBJ2-7, with TRBD2 identical over 12 bases. The CDR3 extends over 14 amino acids. V shed 6 bases and J 0 bases; nucleotides not matched to a gene: 0. Germline values: CDR1 LNHDA, CDR2 SQIVND (reference sequence). CDR3 sequence reads: CASRTSGSSYEQYF. The CDR3 DNA reads TGTGCCAGTAGGACTAGCGGGAGCTCCTACGAGCAGTACTTC.

The rearrangement joins TRBV10-3 to TRBJ1-1; D is perhaps TRBD1 (5 bases). Germline CDR1 and CDR2: ENHRY and SYGVKD. The CDR3 extends over 13 amino acids. The V end was cut by 3 bases, the J end by 10 bases, with 15 bases between. The CDR3 loop is CAISDVGRGVAFF. The DNA for the CDR3 is TGTGCCATCAGTGATGTCGGCCGGGGGGTAGCTTTCTTT.

The chain couples TRBV18 to TRBJ2-5; 8 bases are a match to TRBD1. Germline CDR1 and CDR2: KGHSH and LQKENI. V lost 6 bases, J lost 5 bases, and 5 bases stayed unmatched. The CDR3 extends over 13 amino acids. The CDR3: CASSDRVEETQYF. CDR3 DNA sequence: TGTGCCAGCTCGGACAGGGTCGAGGAGACCCAGTACTTC.

The gene calls are TRBV18 and TRBJ1-1; the D gene is possibly TRBD1 (6 bases). This CDR3 spans 13 amino acids. The germline gives CDR1 KGHSH, CDR2 LQKENI. V was pared by 6 bases and J by 4 bases, with 12 bases between. Here the CDR3 DNA reads TGTGCCAGCTCCCAAGACAGGAGCACTGAAGCTTTCTTT. Its translation is CASSQDRSTEAFF.

The chain is built from TRBV4-3 and TRBJ2-3; the D gene is possibly TRBD2 (5 bases). Germline assignment: CDR1 LGHNA and CDR2 YSLEER. This CDR3 is 17 amino acids long. The ends were cut back, 1 base at V and 2 bases at J, with 16 bases in the middle. The CDR3, as DNA: TGCGCCAGCAGCCAAGCCAATGCGGGCGTCCTCACAGATACGCAGTATTTT. Its protein is CASSQANAGVLTDTQYF.

The rearrangement links TRBV6-2 or TRBV6-3 to TRBJ2-1; 9 bases agree with TRBD2. The CDR3 spans 14 residues. V dropped 5 bases and J dropped 8; count of bases not matched to a gene: 7. Germline V CDR1 and CDR2: MNHEY, SVGEGT. The CDR3 coding sequence is TGTGCCAGCAGTCCCCGGGCTAGCGGGGATGAGCAGTTCTTC. Translation: CASSPRASGDEQFF.

The rearrangement links TRBV7-9 to TRBJ1-1; 10 bases map to TRBD1. Germline-derived CDR1 and CDR2 are SEHNR and FQNEAQ (reference sequence). The CDR3 consists of 14 residues. Unmatched junction bases numbered 12, after V lost 6 bases and J lost 11 bases. CDR3 sequence: CASRPGQGSVGAFF. CDR3 in DNA: TGTGCCAGCAGGCCGGGACAGGGGTCCGTAGGGGCTTTCTTT.

The V gene is TRBV18, the J gene TRBJ1-1; tentatively, D is TRBD1 (5 bases). The germline V gene encodes CDR1 KGHSH and CDR2 LQKENI. The CDR3 spans 13 residues. Trimming took off 6 bases at V and 3 bases at J, with 11 bases between the two ends. CDR3 amino acids: CASSAGGDTEAFF. CDR3 DNA sequence: TGTGCCAGCTCCGCGGGGGGGGACACTGAAGCTTTCTTT.

The chain has TRBV6-1 and TRBJ2-3; TRBD2 agrees at 9 bases. The CDR3 has 16 residues. J lost 2 bases, V lost 0 bases, and 3 bases had no gene match. Germline V gene lookup returns CDR1 MNHNS and CDR2 SASEGT. The CDR3 spells CASSEALAGNTDTQYF. CDR3 DNA: TGTGCCAGCAGTGAAGCCCTAGCGGGAAACACAGATACGCAGTATTTT.

The chain recombines TRBV10-3 with TRBJ2-1; 16 bases map to TRBD2. The CDR3 is 16 residues long. With V trimmed by 4 bases and J by 13 bases, 10 bases remained unmatched. Germline V gene lookup returns CDR1 ENHRY and CDR2 SYGVKD. CDR3 nucleotides: TGTGCCATCAGTGCAGAATCGGGACTAGCGGGGGGGCCTCAGTTCTTC. It specifies CAISAESGLAGGPQFF.

The rearrangement uses TRBV5-4 and TRBJ2-1; TRBD1 agrees at 7 bases. J lost 9 bases, V lost 5 bases, and 8 bases had no gene match. The CDR3 length is 13 residues. Germline V gene lookup returns CDR1 SGHNT and CDR2 YYREEE (reference sequence). Written as DNA, the CDR3 is TGTGCCAGCAGGATAGATAGGGGGCGTGAGCAGTTCTTC. Translation: CASRIDRGREQFF.

The chain uses TRBV6-5 and TRBJ2-7, with D possibly being TRBD1 (5 bases). CDR3 length: 13 residues. Trimming shortened V by 6 bases and J by 4 bases, and 13 bases separated the two germline ends. Germline CDR1 MNHEY, CDR2 SVGAGI. The CDR3 region has the DNA TGTGCCAGCAGCCCCCGGCAGGGTTACGAGCAGTACTTC. Translated, it gives CASSPRQGYEQYF.

The rearrangement joins TRBV7-9 to TRBJ1-6; D gene uncertain. CDR3 size: 15 residues. Trimming cost V 5 bases and J 0 bases, with 8 bases left between them. Germline CDR1 SEHNR, CDR2 FQNEAQ (reference sequence). The CDR3 reads CASSLGSSYNSPLHF. The CDR3 DNA reads TGTGCCAGCAGCCTGGGGAGCTCCTATAATTCACCCCTCCACTTT.

The chain links TRBV19 to TRBJ2-5; TRBD1 matches 7 bases. The V gene end was trimmed by 9 bases and the J gene end by 4 bases; junction bases not matched to a gene: 11. Per germline, CDR1 LNHDA and CDR2 SQIVND (reference sequence). The length of the CDR3 is 14 residues. CDR3 residues: CASAPRGRGETQYF. CDR3 nucleotide sequence: TGTGCCAGCGCACCTAGGGGGCGCGGAGAGACCCAGTACTTC.

The gene calls are TRBV28 and TRBJ1-5; maybe TRBD1 (6 bases). The CDR3 consists of 15 residues. From germline, CDR1 is MDHEN and CDR2 SYDVKM. Trimming took 7 bases from V and 2 from J, leaving 15 bases between them. CDR3 loop: CASTQGGEGNQPQHF. CDR3 DNA sequence: TGTGCCAGCACTCAAGGGGGGGAGGGCAATCAGCCCCAGCATTTT.

The chain employs TRBV28 and TRBJ1-1; D remains unclear. V lost 6 bases and J lost 11, with 22 bases in between. The CDR3 has 14 amino acids. Germline V CDR1 and CDR2: MDHEN, SYDVKM. The CDR3 spells CASRESTTGMWAFF. DNA of the CDR3: TGTGCCAGCAGGGAATCGACGACCGGGATGTGGGCTTTCTTT.

In this sample, this clone turned up once. The V and J genes are TRBV7-2 and TRBJ1-4, with D possibly being TRBD1 (6 bases). Trimming left V 3 bases short and J 8 bases short, with 13 bases between. This CDR3 is built from 14 residues. The germline gives CDR1 SGHTA, CDR2 FQGNSA. The CDR3 spells CASSLGGGSEKLFF. Here the CDR3 DNA reads TGTGCCAGCAGCTTGGGGGGGGGCAGCGAAAAACTGTTTTTT.

V gene TRBV6-2 or TRBV6-3 combines with J gene TRBJ1-6, with 7 bases that match TRBD1. V shed 2 bases, J shed 7 bases, and the junction held 2 bases outside the gene matches. The CDR3 loop spans 14 amino acids. CDR1 and CDR2 from the germline V gene are MNHEY and SVGEGT. The CDR3: CASSYEQGNSPLHF. As DNA, the CDR3 is TGTGCCAGCAGTTACGAACAGGGGAATTCACCCCTCCACTTT.

This chain links TRBV27 with TRBJ1-2; 10 bases are a match to TRBD1. The germline V gene encodes CDR1 MNHEY and CDR2 SMNVEV (reference sequence). The CDR3 has 14 residues. Trimming took 9 bases from V and 4 from J; bases not matched to a gene: 8. The CDR3 reads CASSDRQGAYGYTF. In DNA form, the CDR3 reads TGTGCCAGTAGTGATCGACAGGGGGCCTATGGCTACACCTTC.

V and J are TRBV7-6 and TRBJ2-5, with 8 bases matching TRBD1. The CDR3 is 15 residues long. V was pared by 5 bases and J by 7 bases, with 12 bases of the junction left unmatched. The germline CDR1 and CDR2 sequences are SGHVS and FNYEAQ. CDR3 loop: CASSPDRTGKRTQYF. The CDR3 bases are TGTGCCAGCAGCCCTGATCGGACAGGGAAAAGGACCCAGTACTTC.

This clone was counted once. The rearrangement uses TRBV4-3 and TRBJ2-1, with TRBD2 matching over 9 bases. The trim removed 0 bases at V and 7 bases at J, leaving 7 bases unmatched. Germline V CDR1 and CDR2: LGHNA, YSLEER. This CDR3 is built from 16 residues. The CDR3 DNA follows: TGCGCCAGCAGCCAAGATGGGGCGGGGGGGTATAATGAGCAGTTCTTC. Its protein is CASSQDGAGGYNEQFF.

The chain recombines TRBV28 with TRBJ2-7; 7 nucleotides line up with TRBD1. The germline gives CDR1 MDHEN, CDR2 SYDVKM. Losses at the gene ends were 7 bases for V and 8 bases for J; bases not matched to a gene: 11. The CDR3 length is 13 residues. This CDR3 reads CASKGTAPTKQYF. CDR3 nucleotide sequence: TGTGCCAGCAAGGGGACAGCTCCTACGAAGCAGTACTTC.